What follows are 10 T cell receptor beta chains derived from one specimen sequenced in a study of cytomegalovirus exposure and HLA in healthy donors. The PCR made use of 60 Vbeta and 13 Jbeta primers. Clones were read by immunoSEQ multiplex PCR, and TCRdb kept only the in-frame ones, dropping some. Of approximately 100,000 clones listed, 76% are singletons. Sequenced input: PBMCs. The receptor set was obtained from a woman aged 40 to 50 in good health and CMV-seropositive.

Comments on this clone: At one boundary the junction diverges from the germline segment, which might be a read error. The CDR3 DNA follows: TGTGCTAGCAGCCTCGCTATGACAGGCTTCTCTGGGGCCAACGTCCTGACTTTC. This translates into CASSLAMTGFSGANVLTF. This sequence joins TRBV7-7 and TRBJ2-6, with TRBD1 as a possible D gene (6 bases). In germline, CDR1 is SSHAT, CDR2 FNYEAQ (reference sequence). The CDR3 is 18 residues long.

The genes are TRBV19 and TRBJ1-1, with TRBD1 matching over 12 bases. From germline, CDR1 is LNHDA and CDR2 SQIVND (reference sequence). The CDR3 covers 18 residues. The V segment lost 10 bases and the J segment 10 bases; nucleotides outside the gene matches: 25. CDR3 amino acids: CAIIGLSGTGGSLWGAFF. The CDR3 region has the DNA TGTGCCATTATAGGACTCTCCGGGACAGGGGGCTCACTGTGGGGAGCTTTCTTT.

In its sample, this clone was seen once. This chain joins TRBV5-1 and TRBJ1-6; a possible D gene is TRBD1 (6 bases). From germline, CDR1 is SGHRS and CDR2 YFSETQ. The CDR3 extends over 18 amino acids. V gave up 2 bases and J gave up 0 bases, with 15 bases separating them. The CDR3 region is CASSLQGAPSSYNSPLHF. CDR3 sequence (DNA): TGCGCCAGCAGCTTACAGGGAGCCCCGAGCTCCTATAATTCACCCCTCCACTTT.

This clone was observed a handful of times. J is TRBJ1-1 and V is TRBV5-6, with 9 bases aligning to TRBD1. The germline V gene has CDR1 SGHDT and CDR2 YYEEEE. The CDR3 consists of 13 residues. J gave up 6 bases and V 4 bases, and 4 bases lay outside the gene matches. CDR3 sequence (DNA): TGTGCCAGCAGCACCCGACAGGGGGCTGAAGCTTTCTTT. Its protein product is CASSTRQGAEAFF. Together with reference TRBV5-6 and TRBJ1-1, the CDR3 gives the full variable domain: DAGVTQSPTHLIKTRGQQVTLRCSPKSGHDTVSWYQQALGQGPQFIFQYYEEEERQRGNFPDRFSGHQFPNYSSELNVNALLLGDSALYLCASSTRQGAEAFFGQGTRLTVV.

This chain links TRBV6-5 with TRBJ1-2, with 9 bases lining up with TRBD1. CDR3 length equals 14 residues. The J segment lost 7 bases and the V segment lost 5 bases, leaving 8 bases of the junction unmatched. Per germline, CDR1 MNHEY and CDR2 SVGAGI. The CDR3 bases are TGTGCCAGCAGTCCTCCGGGACAGGGATCTGGCTACACCTTC. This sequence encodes CASSPPGQGSGYTF.

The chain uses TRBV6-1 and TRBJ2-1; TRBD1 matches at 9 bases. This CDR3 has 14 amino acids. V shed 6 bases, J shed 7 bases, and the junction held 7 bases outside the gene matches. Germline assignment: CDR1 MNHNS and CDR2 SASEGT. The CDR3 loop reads CASSDRDRDNEQFF. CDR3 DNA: TGTGCCAGCAGCGACCGGGACAGGGATAATGAGCAGTTCTTC.

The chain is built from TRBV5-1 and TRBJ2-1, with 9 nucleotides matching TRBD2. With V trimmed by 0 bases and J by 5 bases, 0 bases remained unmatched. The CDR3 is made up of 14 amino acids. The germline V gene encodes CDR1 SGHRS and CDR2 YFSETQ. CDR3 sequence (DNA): TGCGCCAGCAGCTTGGGGACTAGCGACAATGAGCAGTTCTTC. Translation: CASSLGTSDNEQFF.

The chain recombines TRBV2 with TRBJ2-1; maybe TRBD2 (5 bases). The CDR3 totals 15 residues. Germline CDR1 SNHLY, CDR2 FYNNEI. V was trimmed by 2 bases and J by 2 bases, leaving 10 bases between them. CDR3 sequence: CASSEFHGTYNEQFF. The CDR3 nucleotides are TGTGCCAGCAGTGAATTCCACGGGACCTACAATGAGCAGTTCTTC.

CDR3 loop: CASSPTGTGNSPLHF. CDR3 nucleotide sequence: TGTGCCAGCAGCCCGACGGGGACAGGGAATTCACCCCTCCACTTT. This chain joins TRBV5-4 and TRBJ1-6; 9 bases agree with TRBD1. CDR3 size: 15 residues. The J segment lost 7 bases and the V segment lost 4 bases, leaving 6 bases of the junction unmatched. In germline, CDR1 is SGHNT, CDR2 YYREEE (reference sequence).

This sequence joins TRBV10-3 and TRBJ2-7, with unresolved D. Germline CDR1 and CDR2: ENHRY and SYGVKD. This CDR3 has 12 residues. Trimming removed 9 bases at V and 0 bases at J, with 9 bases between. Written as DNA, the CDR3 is TGTGCCATGTCCAGGAACTCCTACGAGCAGTACTTC. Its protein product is CAMSRNSYEQYF.